This T cell receptor (beta chain) derives from a study of human T cells and chemical hapten exposure. At the level of the study: Patients, predominantly female, presented with alopecia areata, totalis or universalis. Among samples, TCR yields varied mainly because of small differences in pooled library volume.

TCRdb passed the RACE reads through MiXCR, listing each CDR3 protein once. The table shows approximately 95,000 distinct CDR3 sequences, with roughly 10% occurring only once. In regard to this clonotype: No antigen is known for it.

Time point given: patch test 2, 6 weeks after DPC sensitization. Treatment meaning: therapeutic diphenylcyclopropenone sensitization with weekly scalp DPC. Unfractionated whole blood served as the source for total RNA extraction. Study observations and caveats: Unchanged with DPC sensitization were TCRs above 1 in 1000 frequency.

Germline V gene data show CDR1 as SEHNR and CDR2 as FQNEAQ (reference sequence). The CDR3 is 15 residues long. The V gene lost 2 bases and the J gene lost 1 base, with 11 bases spanning the gap. The TCR sequence derives from a woman aged 40 to 50 with alopecia areata. Some clones in this sample may be carry-over from other donors' samples. The rearrangement links TRBV7-9 to TRBJ1-1, with D maybe TRBD1 (5 bases). Specimen: whole blood, collected in connection with sensitization to the hapten diphenylcyclopropenone (DPC). CDR3 protein: CASSLQGLGNTEAFF. In DNA form, the CDR3 reads TGTGCCAGCAGCTTACAGGGTCTCGGGAACACTGAAGCTTTCTTT.